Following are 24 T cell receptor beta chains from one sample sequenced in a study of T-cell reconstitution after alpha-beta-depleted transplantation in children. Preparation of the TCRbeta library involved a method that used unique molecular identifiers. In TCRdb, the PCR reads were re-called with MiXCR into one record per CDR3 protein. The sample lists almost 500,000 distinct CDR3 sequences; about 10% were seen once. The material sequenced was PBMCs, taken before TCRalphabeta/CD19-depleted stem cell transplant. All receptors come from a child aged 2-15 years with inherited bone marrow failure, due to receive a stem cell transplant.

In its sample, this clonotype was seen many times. The CDR3 sequence: CASTDGLAGNNEQFF. The CDR3 DNA follows: TGTGCCAGCACCGACGGACTAGCGGGGAACAATGAGCAGTTCTTC. This chain joins TRBV9 and TRBJ2-1, with 12 bases lining up with TRBD2. Germline loops: CDR1 SGDLS, CDR2 YYNGEE. Losses at the gene ends were 6 bases for V and 5 bases for J; bases not matched to a gene: 6. The CDR3 is 15 amino acids.

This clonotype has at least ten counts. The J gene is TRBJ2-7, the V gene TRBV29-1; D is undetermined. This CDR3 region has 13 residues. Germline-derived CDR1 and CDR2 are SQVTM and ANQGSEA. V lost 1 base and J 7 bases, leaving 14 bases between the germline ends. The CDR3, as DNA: TGCAGCGTTGAAGTGGGCCTCCAGGAGGAGCAGTACTTC. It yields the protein CSVEVGLQEEQYF.

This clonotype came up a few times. CDR3 protein: CASSPLPGQGPELSGELFF. The CDR3 region has the DNA TGTGCCAGCAGCCCCTTGCCGGGACAGGGTCCCGAACTGTCCGGGGAGCTGTTTTTT. The genes are TRBV4-2 and TRBJ2-2; TRBD1 matches at 9 bases. The CDR3 sequence is 19 residues long. The V and J ends lost 4 bases and 6 bases, in that order; junction bases with no gene match: 18. Germline-derived CDR1 and CDR2 are LGHNA and YNFKEQ.

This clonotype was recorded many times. This chain's CDR3 is CASSLGRAGEAFF. CDR3 sequence (DNA): TGTGCCAGCAGTTTGGGGAGGGCTGGTGAAGCTTTCTTT. The chain employs TRBV27 and TRBJ1-1, with D uncertain. Germline V gene data show CDR1 as MNHEY and CDR2 as SMNVEV (reference sequence). The CDR3 runs to 13 residues. Trimming took 3 bases from V and 7 from J, leaving 12 bases between them.

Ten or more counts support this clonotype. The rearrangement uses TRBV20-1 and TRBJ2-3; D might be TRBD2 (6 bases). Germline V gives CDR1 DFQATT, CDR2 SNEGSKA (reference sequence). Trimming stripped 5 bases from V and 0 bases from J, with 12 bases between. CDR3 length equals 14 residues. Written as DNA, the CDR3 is TGCAGTGCTCATAATAGCGGAAGCACAGATACGCAGTATTTT. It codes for CSAHNSGSTDTQYF.

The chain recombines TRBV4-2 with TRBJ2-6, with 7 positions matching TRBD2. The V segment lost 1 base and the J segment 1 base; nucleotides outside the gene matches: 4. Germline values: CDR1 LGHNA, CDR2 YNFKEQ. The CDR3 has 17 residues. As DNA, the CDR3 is TGTGCCAGCAGCCAAGTGTCTAGCGGTTCTGGGGCCAACGTCCTGACTTTC. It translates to CASSQVSSGSGANVLTF.

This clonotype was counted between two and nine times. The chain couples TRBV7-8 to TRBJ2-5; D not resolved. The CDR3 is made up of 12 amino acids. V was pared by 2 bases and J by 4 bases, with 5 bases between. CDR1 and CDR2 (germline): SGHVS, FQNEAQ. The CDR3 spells CASSLIGETQYF. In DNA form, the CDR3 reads TGTGCCAGCAGCTTAATAGGAGAGACCCAGTACTTC.

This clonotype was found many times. The CDR3 is CASIRAPGASAYNEQFF. Written as DNA, the CDR3 is TGCGCCAGCATTCGAGCCCCCGGCGCCTCTGCCTACAATGAGCAGTTCTTC. The V gene is TRBV10-2, the J gene TRBJ2-1; D remains unclear. This CDR3 comprises 17 residues. The V gene lost 7 bases and the J gene lost 2 bases, with 21 bases spanning the gap. CDR1 is WSHSY, CDR2 SAAADI, per germline.

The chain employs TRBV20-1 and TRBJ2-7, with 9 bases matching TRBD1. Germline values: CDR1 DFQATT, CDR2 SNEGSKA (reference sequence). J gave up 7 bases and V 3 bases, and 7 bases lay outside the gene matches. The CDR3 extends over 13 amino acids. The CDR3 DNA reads TGCAGTGCTAGTGGGGACAGGGTGGATGAGCAGTACTTC. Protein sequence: CSASGDRVDEQYF.

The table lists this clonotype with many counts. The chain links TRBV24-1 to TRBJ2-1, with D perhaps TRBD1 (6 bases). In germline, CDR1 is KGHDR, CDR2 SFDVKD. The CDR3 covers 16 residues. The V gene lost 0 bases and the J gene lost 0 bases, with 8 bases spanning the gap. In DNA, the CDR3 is TGTGCCACCAGTGATTTGCAGGGGAGCTCCTACAATGAGCAGTTCTTC. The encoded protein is CATSDLQGSSYNEQFF.

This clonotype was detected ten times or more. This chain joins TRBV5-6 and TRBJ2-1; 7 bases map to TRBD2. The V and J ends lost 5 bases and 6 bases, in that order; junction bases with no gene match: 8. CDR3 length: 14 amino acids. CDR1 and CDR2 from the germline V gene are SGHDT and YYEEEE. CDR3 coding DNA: TGTGCCAGCAGTGCGACTAGCTTGGCCAATGAGCAGTTCTTC. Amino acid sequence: CASSATSLANEQFF.

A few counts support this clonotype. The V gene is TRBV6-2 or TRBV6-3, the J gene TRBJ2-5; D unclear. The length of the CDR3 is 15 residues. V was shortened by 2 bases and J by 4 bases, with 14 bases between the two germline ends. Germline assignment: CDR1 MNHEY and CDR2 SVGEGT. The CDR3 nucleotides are TGTGCCAGCAGTTACCTACGGATAGACGGAGAGACCCAGTACTTC. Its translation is CASSYLRIDGETQYF.

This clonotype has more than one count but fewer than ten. The CDR3 loop reads CSARYQGDSYEQYF. In nucleotides, the CDR3 is TGCAGTGCTAGGTACCAGGGTGATTCCTACGAGCAGTACTTC. J is TRBJ2-7 and V is TRBV20-1; D might be TRBD1 (5 bases). The germline V gene encodes CDR1 DFQATT and CDR2 SNEGSKA (reference sequence). This CDR3 has 14 amino acids. The V gene lost 3 bases and the J gene lost 1 base, with 13 bases spanning the gap.

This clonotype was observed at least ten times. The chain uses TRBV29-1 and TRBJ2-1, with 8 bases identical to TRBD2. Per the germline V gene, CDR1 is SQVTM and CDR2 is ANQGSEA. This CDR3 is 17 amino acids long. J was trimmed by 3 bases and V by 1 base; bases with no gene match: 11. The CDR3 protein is CSVEGVAGTGLYNEQFF. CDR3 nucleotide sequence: TGCAGCGTTGAAGGGGTAGCGGGGACGGGACTCTACAATGAGCAGTTCTTC.

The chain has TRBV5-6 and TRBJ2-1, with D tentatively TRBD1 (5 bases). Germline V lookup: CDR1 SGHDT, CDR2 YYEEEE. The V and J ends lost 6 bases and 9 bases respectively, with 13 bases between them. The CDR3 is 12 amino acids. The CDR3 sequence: CASNFPGAEQFF. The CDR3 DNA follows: TGTGCCAGCAACTTCCCTGGGGCTGAGCAGTTCTTC.

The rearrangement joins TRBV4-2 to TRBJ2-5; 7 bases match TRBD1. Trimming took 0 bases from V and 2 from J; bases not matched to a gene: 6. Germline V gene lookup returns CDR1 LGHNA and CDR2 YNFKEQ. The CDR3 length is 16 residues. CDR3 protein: CASSQDRAGGQETQYF. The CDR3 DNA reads TGTGCCAGCAGCCAAGATCGGGCAGGGGGACAAGAGACCCAGTACTTC.

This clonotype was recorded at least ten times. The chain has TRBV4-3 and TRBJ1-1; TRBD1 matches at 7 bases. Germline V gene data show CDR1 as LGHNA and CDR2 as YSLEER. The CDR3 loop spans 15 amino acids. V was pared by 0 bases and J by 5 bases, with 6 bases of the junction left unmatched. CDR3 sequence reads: CASSQEGQWGTEAFF. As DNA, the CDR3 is TGCGCCAGCAGCCAAGAGGGACAGTGGGGGACTGAAGCTTTCTTT.

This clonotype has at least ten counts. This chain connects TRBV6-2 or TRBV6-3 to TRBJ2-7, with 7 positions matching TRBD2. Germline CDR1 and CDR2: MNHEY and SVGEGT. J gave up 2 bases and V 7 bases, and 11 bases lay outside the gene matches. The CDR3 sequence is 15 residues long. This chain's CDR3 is CASKESGVGTYEQYF. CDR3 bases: TGTGCCAGCAAAGAGAGCGGGGTCGGAACCTACGAGCAGTACTTC.

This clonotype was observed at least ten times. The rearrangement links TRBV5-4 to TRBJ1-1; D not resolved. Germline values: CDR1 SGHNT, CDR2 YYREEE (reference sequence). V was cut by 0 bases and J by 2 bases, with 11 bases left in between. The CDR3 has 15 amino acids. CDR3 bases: TGTGCCAGCAGCTTGGGAGTGGTCGTCAACACTGAAGCTTTCTTT. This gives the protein CASSLGVVVNTEAFF.

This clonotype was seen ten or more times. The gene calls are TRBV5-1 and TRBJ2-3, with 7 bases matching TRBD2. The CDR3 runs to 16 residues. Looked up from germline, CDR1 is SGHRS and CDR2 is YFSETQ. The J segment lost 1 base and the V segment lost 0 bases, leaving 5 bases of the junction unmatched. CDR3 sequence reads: CASSLGGAGGTDTQYF. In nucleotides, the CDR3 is TGCGCCAGCAGCTTGGGAGGCGCGGGAGGCACAGATACGCAGTATTTT.

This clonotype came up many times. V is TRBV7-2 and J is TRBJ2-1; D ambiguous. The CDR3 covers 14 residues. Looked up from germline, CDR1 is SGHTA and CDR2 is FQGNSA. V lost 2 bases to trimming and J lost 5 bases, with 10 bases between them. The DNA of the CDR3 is TGTGCCAGCAGCTTAATAGGGTGGAACAATGAGCAGTTCTTC. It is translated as CASSLIGWNNEQFF.

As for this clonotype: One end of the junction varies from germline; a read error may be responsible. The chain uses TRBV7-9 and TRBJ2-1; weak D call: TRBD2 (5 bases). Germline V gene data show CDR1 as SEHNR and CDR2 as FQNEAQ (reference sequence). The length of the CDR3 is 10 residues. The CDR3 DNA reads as TGTGCCAACGCGGACCCCGGACTTACCTTC. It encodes CANADPGLTF.

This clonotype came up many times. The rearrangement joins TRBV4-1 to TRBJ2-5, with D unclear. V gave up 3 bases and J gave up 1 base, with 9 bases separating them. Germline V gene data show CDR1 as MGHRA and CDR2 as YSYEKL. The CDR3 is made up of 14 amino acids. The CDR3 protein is CASSHPTVQETQYF. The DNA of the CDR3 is TGCGCCAGCAGCCACCCAACAGTCCAAGAGACCCAGTACTTC.

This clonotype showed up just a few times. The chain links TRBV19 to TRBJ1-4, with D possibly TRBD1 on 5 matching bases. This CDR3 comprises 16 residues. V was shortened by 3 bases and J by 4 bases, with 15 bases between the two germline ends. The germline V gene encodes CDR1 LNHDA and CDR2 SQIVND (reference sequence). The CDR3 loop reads CASSIVGQGLNEKLFF. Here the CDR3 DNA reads TGTGCCAGTAGTATCGTGGGGCAGGGCCTTAATGAAAAACTGTTTTTT.